Each of the 22 T cell receptor beta chains below was sequenced from the same sample in a study of vaccination effects on CD4 cells after COVID-19. Sequenced by immunoSEQ multiplex PCR; TCRdb stores in-frame clones only, minus some. Of around 63,000 clones in the sample, 75% were seen once. Viral peptide pool expansion of antigen-specific CD4+ T cells preceded sequencing in the ViraFEST assay. When around 10 days of culture had elapsed, CD4+ T cells were isolated. Nucleocapsid antibodies stayed negative before and after vaccination, showing no earlier SARS-CoV-2 infection. Their cognate antigens are unknown. Sample: CD4+ T cells from PBMCs cultured with HCoV-OC43 spike peptides, taken before COVID-19 vaccination. Subset given: HCoV-OC43 spike overlapping peptide pool stimulation. The receptors were sampled from a human donor who received a COVID-19 vaccine.

The rearrangement joins TRBV28 to TRBJ2-7, with a possible D match to TRBD2 (7 bases). Germline V gene lookup returns CDR1 MDHEN and CDR2 SYDVKM. The CDR3 spans 16 residues. Trimming stripped 4 bases from V and 0 bases from J, with 16 bases between. CDR3 loop: CASSSLGGGNSYEQYV. DNA of the CDR3: TGTGCCAGCAGTTCCCTAGGGGGGGGGAACTCCTACGAGCAGTACGTC.

V gene TRBV24-1 combines with J gene TRBJ1-2; 7 bases map to TRBD1. The CDR3 totals 13 residues. CDR1 and CDR2 (germline): KGHDR, SFDVKD. The V segment lost 4 bases and the J segment 4 bases; nucleotides outside the gene matches: 2. CDR3 sequence (DNA): TGTGCCACCAGTGACCGGGACAGCTATGGCTACACCTTC. Its translation: CATSDRDSYGYTF.

This chain joins TRBV4-1 and TRBJ2-2, with 7 nucleotides matching TRBD2. Trimming at V came to 0 bases and at J to 0 bases, leaving 4 bases not matched to a gene. CDR1 and CDR2 from the germline V gene are MGHRA and YSYEKL. The CDR3 totals 17 residues. The CDR3 protein is CASSQEFRGANTGELFF. CDR3 DNA: TGCGCCAGCAGCCAAGAATTTCGGGGGGCGAACACCGGGGAGCTGTTTTTT.

This chain links TRBV29-1 with TRBJ1-2; D gene ambiguous. Looked up from germline, CDR1 is SQVTM and CDR2 is ANQGSEA. Trimming removed 7 bases at V and 7 bases at J, with 22 bases between. The CDR3 length is 14 residues. The CDR3 reads CSGASGGDRSGYTF. Written as DNA, the CDR3 is TGCAGCGGTGCGTCCGGCGGAGACCGTTCTGGCTACACCTTC.

The V and J genes are TRBV2 and TRBJ1-2; no reliable D call. The germline CDR1 and CDR2 sequences are SNHLY and FYNNEI. CDR3 length equals 12 residues. V lost 3 bases to trimming and J lost 7 bases, with 9 bases between them. CDR3 in amino acids: CASSEEVRGYTF. For the CDR3, the DNA is TGTGCCAGCAGTGAGGAGGTCCGTGGCTACACCTTC. Full variable domain (outside the CDR3, taken from reference TRBV2 and TRBJ1-2): EPEVTQTPSHQVTQMGQEVILRCVPISNHLYFYWYRQILGQKVEFLVSFYNNEISEKSEIFDDQFSVERPDGSNFTLKIRSTKLEDSAMYFCASSEEVRGYTFGSGTRLTVV.

The chain uses TRBV19 and TRBJ2-3; 8 bases agree with TRBD1. Germline V gene sequence: CDR1 LNHDA, CDR2 SQIVND (reference sequence). The CDR3 extends over 14 amino acids. V trimming: 9 bases; J trimming: 2 bases; junction bases outside the gene matches: 7. The CDR3 DNA sequence: TGTGCCAGCGGAGGGACAGGAAACACAGATACGCAGTATTTT. Its translation is CASGGTGNTDTQYF.

The chain joins TRBV5-4 to TRBJ1-4, with D maybe TRBD1 (5 bases). The CDR3 extends over 14 amino acids. Trimming removed 1 base from V and 8 bases from J, with 12 bases in between. The germline V gene has CDR1 SGHNT and CDR2 YYREEE (reference sequence). This chain's CDR3 is CASSLQQANEKLFF. CDR3 nucleotide sequence: TGTGCCAGCAGCTTGCAACAGGCCAACGAAAAACTGTTTTTT.

J is TRBJ1-4 and V is TRBV3-1 (or the pseudogene TRBV3-2); the match to TRBD1 covers 9 bases. The V gene's germline CDR1 is LGHDT and CDR2 YNNKEL (reference sequence). CDR3 size: 16 residues. V lost 2 bases, J lost 8 bases, and 9 bases stayed unmatched. The chain's CDR3 is CASSQLSGTGNEKLFF. The CDR3, as DNA: TGTGCCAGCAGCCAATTGTCTGGGACAGGGAACGAAAAACTGTTTTTT.

V gene TRBV24-1 combines with J gene TRBJ1-2; 8 bases align to TRBD1. The V gene's germline CDR1 is KGHDR and CDR2 SFDVKD. The length of the CDR3 is 13 residues. J gave up 7 bases and V 11 bases, and 11 bases lay outside the gene matches. Here the CDR3 reads CAISGTGTSGYTF. In DNA form, the CDR3 reads TGTGCCATTTCCGGGACAGGCACTTCTGGCTACACCTTC.

DNA of the CDR3: TGTGCCAGCAGCTTACGCGTTAGCGGGCAAGAGACCCAGTACTTC. This codes for CASSLRVSGQETQYF. The chain combines TRBV7-2 with TRBJ2-5, with 7 bases identical to TRBD2. Looked up from germline, CDR1 is SGHTA and CDR2 is FQGNSA. This CDR3 spans 15 amino acids. The J segment lost 2 bases and the V segment lost 2 bases, leaving 5 bases of the junction unmatched.

The rearrangement links TRBV19 to TRBJ2-4; either TRBD1 or TRBD2 may fit D (5 bases each). The V gene's germline CDR1 is LNHDA and CDR2 SQIVND (reference sequence). The V end was cut by 1 base, the J end by 1 base, with 20 bases between. The CDR3 is 19 amino acids. CDR3 region: CASSIAGSWGNGAKNIQYF. The CDR3 coding sequence is TGTGCCAGTAGTATAGCGGGTTCTTGGGGGAATGGGGCCAAAAACATTCAGTACTTC.

This chain uses TRBV28 with TRBJ2-7; unclear D gene. V lost 5 bases and J 4 bases, leaving 6 bases between the germline ends. The CDR3 extends over 11 amino acids. Germline assignment: CDR1 MDHEN and CDR2 SYDVKM. The CDR3 region is CASSHRYEQYV. The DNA of the CDR3 is TGTGCCAGCAGTCATCGTTACGAGCAGTACGTC.

This clone was seen just once. The CDR3 DNA reads TGCGCCAGCAGCCCCTATGGGGTAGCCAAAAACATTCAGTACTTC. Its translation is CASSPYGVAKNIQYF. The V gene is TRBV5-1, the J gene TRBJ2-4; D is ambiguous. Germline V gene data show CDR1 as SGHRS and CDR2 as YFSETQ. Trimming removed 4 bases from V and 0 bases from J, with 11 bases in between. CDR3 length: 15 amino acids.

The chain is built from TRBV11-1 and TRBJ2-1; TRBD1 matches at 7 bases. Per the germline V gene, CDR1 is SGHAT and CDR2 is FQDESV (reference sequence). CDR3 size: 16 residues. Trimming cost V 3 bases and J 3 bases; bases outside gene matches: 8. The CDR3 nucleotides read TGTGCCAGCAGCTTGGGGCTCGACAGGGACTACAATGAGCAGTTCTTC. It codes for CASSLGLDRDYNEQFF. The full variable domain, rest sourced from reference TRBV11-1 and TRBJ2-1, is EAEVAQSPRYKITEKSQAVAFWCDPISGHATLYWYRQILGQGPELLVQFQDESVVDDSQLPKDRFSAERLKGVDSTLKIQPAELGDSAMYLCASSLGLDRDYNEQFFGPGTRLTVL.

The sample holds one count of this clone. V gene TRBV5-1 combines with J gene TRBJ2-5; maybe TRBD2 (5 bases). The V and J ends lost 5 bases and 9 bases respectively, with 17 bases between them. The CDR3 has 13 amino acids. Germline-derived CDR1 and CDR2 are SGHRS and YFSETQ. CDR3 in amino acids: CASSFDADGAQYF. The CDR3 nucleotides read TGCGCCAGCAGTTTTGACGCGGACGGGGCCCAGTACTTC.

A single count supports this clone. This rearrangement joins TRBV28 to TRBJ2-7; the D gene is possibly TRBD1 (7 bases). This CDR3 is 15 amino acids long. V lost 4 bases and J lost 6, with 19 bases in between. Germline values: CDR1 MDHEN, CDR2 SYDVKM. CDR3 sequence: CASSSEGAILGEQYV. CDR3 nucleotides: TGTGCCAGCAGTTCGGAGGGGGCAATTCTTGGCGAGCAGTACGTC.

The chain employs TRBV7-3 and TRBJ2-5, with D hard to call. Germline CDR1 is SGHTA and CDR2 is FQGTGA. This CDR3 spans 15 amino acids. V shed 2 bases and J shed 0 bases, with 10 bases lying between them. The DNA of the CDR3 is TGTGCCAGCAGCTTATTCGGTCTTGACCAAGAGACCCAGTACTTC. Residues: CASSLFGLDQETQYF. Filled out from reference TRBV7-3 and TRBJ2-5, the complete variable domain reads GAGVSQTPSNKVTEKGKYVELRCDPISGHTALYWYRQSLGQGPEFLIYFQGTGAADDSGLPNDRFFAVRPEGSVSTLKIQRTERGDSAVYLCASSLFGLDQETQYFGPGTRLLVL.

The rearrangement uses TRBV18 and TRBJ1-2; D is unresolved. CDR1 and CDR2 (germline): KGHSH, LQKENI. This CDR3 contains 13 residues. The germline V and J ends were trimmed by 2 bases and 3 bases, with 7 bases remaining between them. The CDR3 here is CASSPGRDYGYTF. DNA of the CDR3: TGTGCCAGCTCACCAGGGCGAGACTATGGCTACACCTTC.

The rearrangement uses TRBV24-1 and TRBJ2-5; 7 bases agree with TRBD1. Germline CDR1 and CDR2: KGHDR and SFDVKD. The V gene end was trimmed by 0 bases and the J gene end by 5 bases; junction bases not matched to a gene: 11. The CDR3 loop spans 17 amino acids. CDR3 in DNA: TGTGCCACCAGTGATTTGGCGCCCCAGGGGGAAAGGGAGACCCAGTACTTC. Protein sequence: CATSDLAPQGERETQYF.

The V and J genes are TRBV10-3 and TRBJ2-7, with TRBD2 as a possible D gene (5 bases). V lost 2 bases, J lost 9 bases, and 14 bases lay in between. CDR3 length: 13 residues. CDR1 ENHRY and CDR2 SYGVKD come from the germline V gene. CDR3 coding DNA: TGTGCCATCAGTGAGGCGGGTGTACGATGGCAGTACGTC. Its protein product is CAISEAGVRWQYV.

Only one count was recorded for this clone. The chain uses TRBV11-1 and TRBJ1-1; tentative D call: TRBD1 (6 bases). The germline V gene encodes CDR1 SGHAT and CDR2 FQDESV (reference sequence). V was trimmed by 3 bases and J by 1 base, leaving 12 bases between them. This CDR3 comprises 15 residues. Here the CDR3 DNA reads TGTGCCAGCAGCTTGGGTCCAGGGGAGAACACTGAAGCTTTCTTT. As protein: CASSLGPGENTEAFF.

The chain has TRBV3-1 (or the pseudogene TRBV3-2) and TRBJ1-5; D call uncertain. Trimming stripped 6 bases from V and 15 bases from J, with 15 bases between. The CDR3 has 11 amino acids. CDR1 and CDR2 (germline): LGHDT, YNNKEL (reference sequence). DNA of the CDR3: TGTGCCAGCAGTTTGACGACCGCTCGGCATTTT. Protein: CASSLTTARHF.